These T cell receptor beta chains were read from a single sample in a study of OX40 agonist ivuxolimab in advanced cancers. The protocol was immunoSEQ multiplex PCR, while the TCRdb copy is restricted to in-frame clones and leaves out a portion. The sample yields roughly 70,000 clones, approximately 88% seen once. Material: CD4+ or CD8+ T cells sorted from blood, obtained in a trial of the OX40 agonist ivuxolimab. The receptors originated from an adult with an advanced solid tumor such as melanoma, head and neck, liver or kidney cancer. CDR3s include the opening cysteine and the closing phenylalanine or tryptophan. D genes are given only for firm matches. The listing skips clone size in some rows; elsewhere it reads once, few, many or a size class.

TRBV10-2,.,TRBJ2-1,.,TGCGCCAGCAGTGTCTACAATGAGCAGTTCTTC,CASSVYNEQFF
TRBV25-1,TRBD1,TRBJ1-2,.,TGTGCCAGCCAAGACAGGGTTAACTATGGCTACACCTTC,CASQDRVNYGYTF
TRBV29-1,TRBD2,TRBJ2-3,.,TGCAGCGTTGGAAGGCTAGCGGGGGGGCAGGATACGCAGTATTTT,CSVGRLAGGQDTQYF
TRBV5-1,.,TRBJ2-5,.,TGCGCCAGCAGCTTGGGGGGGTACCAAGAGACCCAGTACTTC,CASSLGGYQETQYF
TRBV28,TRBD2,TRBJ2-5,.,TGTGCCAGCAGTTTACCGGCTAGCGGGGGGGTGGCCCAGTACTTC,CASSLPASGGVAQYF
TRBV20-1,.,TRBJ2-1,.,TGCAGTGCTAGAGCTGATGAGCAGTTCTTC,CSARADEQFF
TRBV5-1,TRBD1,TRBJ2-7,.,TGCGCCGGCAGCCAGGACAGGGAGATCTACGAGCAGTACTTC,CAGSQDREIYEQYF
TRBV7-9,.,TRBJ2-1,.,TGTGCCAGCAGCTTAGGCCCGCTCAATGAGCAGTTCTTC,CASSLGPLNEQFF
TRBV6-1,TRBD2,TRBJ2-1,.,TGTGCCAGCAGTGAATTTGCGGGGCGGGGGGAGAATGAGCAGTTCTTC,CASSEFAGRGENEQFF
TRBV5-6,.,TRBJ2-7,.,TGTGCCAGCAGCTTAGAAAGTGGGCAGCAGTACTTC,CASSLESGQQYF
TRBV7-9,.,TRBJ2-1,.,TGTGCCAGCAGCTCCGGGGGCCAGATCAATGAGCAGTTCTTC,CASSSGGQINEQFF
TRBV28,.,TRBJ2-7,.,TGTGCCAGCAGTTTATGGGGGACCGAGCAGTACTTC,CASSLWGTEQYF
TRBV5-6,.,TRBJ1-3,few,TGTGCCAGCAGCTTGGGTCTGGGGCTCAGCTCTGGAAACACCATATATTTT,CASSLGLGLSSGNTIYF
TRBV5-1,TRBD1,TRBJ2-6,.,TGCGCCAGCAGCTTAGGGACAGCTTACTCTGGGGCCAACGTCCTGACTTTC,CASSLGTAYSGANVLTF
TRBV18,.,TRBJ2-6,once,TGTGCCAGCTCACCATCTGGGGCCAACGTCCTGACTTTC,CASSPSGANVLTF
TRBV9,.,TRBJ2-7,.,TGTGCCAGCAGCGTTTCACCGTACTACGAGCAGTACTTC,CASSVSPYYEQYF
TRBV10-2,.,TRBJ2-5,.,TGCGCCAGCAGTGAGGTTCCAGAGACCCAGTACTTC,CASSEVPETQYF
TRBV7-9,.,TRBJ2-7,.,TGTGCCAGCAGCTTAGTGGTGGACGAGCAGTACTTC,CASSLVVDEQYF
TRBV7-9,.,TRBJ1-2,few,TGTGCCAGCAGCTTATCCGGGGATGGCTACACCTTC,CASSLSGDGYTF
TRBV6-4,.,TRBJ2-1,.,TGTGCCAGCAGTGAGCAGGCAGGAGTCTCCTACAATGAGCAGTTCTTC,CASSEQAGVSYNEQFF
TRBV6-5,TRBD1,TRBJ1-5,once,TGTGCCAGCAGTCACCGGGACAGGGGAAATCAGCCCCAGCATTTT,CASSHRDRGNQPQHF
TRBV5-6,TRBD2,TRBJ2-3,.,TGTGCCAGCAGCTTGTTCGGGGGGGCTGGAGATACGCAGTATTTT,CASSLFGGAGDTQYF
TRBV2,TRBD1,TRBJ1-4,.,TGTGCCAGCAGGGGACAGGGGAATGAAAAACTGTTTTTT,CASRGQGNEKLFF
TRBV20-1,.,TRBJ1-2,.,TGCAGTGCACAGACTAACTATGGCTACACCTTC,CSAQTNYGYTF
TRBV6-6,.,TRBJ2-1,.,TGTGCCAGCAGTTACTCAGGACAGATTTACAATGAGCAGTTCTTC,CASSYSGQIYNEQFF
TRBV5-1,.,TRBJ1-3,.,TGCGCCAGCAGCTTGGACAGTGGAAACACCATATATTTT,CASSLDSGNTIYF
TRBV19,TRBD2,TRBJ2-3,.,TGTGCCAGTAGTTCCCTTGGACTAGCGGGTAAAGATACGCAGTATTTT,CASSSLGLAGKDTQYF
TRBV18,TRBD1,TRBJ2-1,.,TGTGCCAGCTCACCTCCTACCGGGACAGGGGATTACAATGAGCAGTTCTTC,CASSPPTGTGDYNEQFF
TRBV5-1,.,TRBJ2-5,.,TGCGCCAGCAGCTTGGCCGGGATGGGGGGCGAAAAGACCCAGTACTTC,CASSLAGMGGEKTQYF
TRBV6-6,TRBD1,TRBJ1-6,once,TGTGCCAGCAGTTACAGCCGGACAGGGGAAAGAGGGGCCCTCCACTTT,CASSYSRTGERGALHF
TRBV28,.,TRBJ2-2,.,TGTGCCAGCAGTGCGTTTCCGGGCGGGGAGCTGTTTTTT,CASSAFPGGELFF
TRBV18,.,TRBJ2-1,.,TGTGCCAGCTCACCGACCAATGAGCAGTTCTTC,CASSPTNEQFF
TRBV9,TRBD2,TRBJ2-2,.,TGTGCCAGCAGCGACCAGGGACTAGCTTACACCGGGGAGCTGTTTTTT,CASSDQGLAYTGELFF
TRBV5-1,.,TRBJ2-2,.,TGCGCCAGCTCCCCCGGTAGCGGCGGGGGCGGAATTAAAGCCGGGGAGCTGTTTTTT,CASSPGSGGGGIKAGELFF
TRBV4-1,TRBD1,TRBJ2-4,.,TGCGCCAGCAGCCAAGATTGGAACAGGGGCAAAAACATTCAGTACTTC,CASSQDWNRGKNIQYF
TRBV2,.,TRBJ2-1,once,TGTGCCAGCAGTGGCCTAGGAGGGGGCGGCTACAATGAGCAGTTCTTC,CASSGLGGGGYNEQFF
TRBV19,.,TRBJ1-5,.,TGTGCCAGTAGAGAGGGTACGTCTAATCAGCCCCAGCATTTT,CASREGTSNQPQHF
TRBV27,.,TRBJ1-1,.,TGTGCCAGCAGTTCCCTCCAATCCAGGGTCCGGAACACTGAAGCTTTCTTT,CASSSLQSRVRNTEAFF
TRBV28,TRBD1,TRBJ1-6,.,TGTGCCAGCATCCACAGGGGGACAGGGGAAGGTTCACCCCTCCACTTT,CASIHRGTGEGSPLHF
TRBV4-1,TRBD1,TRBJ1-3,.,TGCGCCAGCAGCCTTCTACCCCGACAGGGGAGCTCTGGAAACACCATATATTTT,CASSLLPRQGSSGNTIYF
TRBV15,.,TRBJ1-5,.,TGTGCCACCAGCAGAGGAACAGTCAATCAGCCCCAGCATTTT,CATSRGTVNQPQHF
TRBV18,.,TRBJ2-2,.,TGTGCCAGCTCCGGGGGAGTCACCGGGGAGCTGTTTTTT,CASSGGVTGELFF
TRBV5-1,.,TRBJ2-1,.,TGCGCCAGCAGCTTGACAGGGTATCCCTACAATGAGCAGTTCTTC,CASSLTGYPYNEQFF
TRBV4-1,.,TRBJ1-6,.,TGCGCCAGCAGCCAAGGGGAGGATGAGAATTCACCCCTCCACTTT,CASSQGEDENSPLHF
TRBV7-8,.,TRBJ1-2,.,TGTGCCAGCAGCTTTAGTACGGGGGACGGGGGCTACACCTTC,CASSFSTGDGGYTF
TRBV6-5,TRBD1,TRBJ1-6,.,TGTGCCAGCAGGAAGGACAGGTCACATAATTCACCCCTCCACTTT,CASRKDRSHNSPLHF
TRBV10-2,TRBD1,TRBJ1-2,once,TGCGCCAGCAGGGGACAGGACGATTATGGCTACACCTTC,CASRGQDDYGYTF
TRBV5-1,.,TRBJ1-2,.,TGCGCCAGCAGCTTGGCCTCTAATAATGGCTACACCTTC,CASSLASNNGYTF
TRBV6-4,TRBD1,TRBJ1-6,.,TGTGCCAGCAGTGACGGACAGGGGATCAATTCACCCCTCCACTTT,CASSDGQGINSPLHF
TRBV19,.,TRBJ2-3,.,TGTGCCAGTGGTTTTGGGGGCTTCGCAGATACGCAGTATTTT,CASGFGGFADTQYF
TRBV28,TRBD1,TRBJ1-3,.,TGTGCCAGCACCTCGGCCGGGACAGGGCTCTCTGGAAACACCATATATTTT,CASTSAGTGLSGNTIYF